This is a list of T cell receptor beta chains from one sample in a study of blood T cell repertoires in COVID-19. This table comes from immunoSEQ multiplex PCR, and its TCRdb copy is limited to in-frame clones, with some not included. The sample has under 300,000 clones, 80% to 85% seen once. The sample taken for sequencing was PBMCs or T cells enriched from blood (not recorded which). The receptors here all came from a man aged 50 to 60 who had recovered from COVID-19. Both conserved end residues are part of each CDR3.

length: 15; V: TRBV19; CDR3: CASSIERTGRIGYTF
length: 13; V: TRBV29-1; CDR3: CSVIAPGGFEQYF
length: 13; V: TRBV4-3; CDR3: CASSRQKNTEAFF
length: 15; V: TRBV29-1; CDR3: CSVEFSGRPPYEQYF
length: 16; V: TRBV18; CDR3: CASSSLTGPRGTEAFF
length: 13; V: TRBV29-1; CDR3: CSTGTSGYNEQFF
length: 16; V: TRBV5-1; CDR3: CASSPRTSGGLNEQFF
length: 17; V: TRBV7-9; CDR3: CASSPKVGAYSGNTIYF
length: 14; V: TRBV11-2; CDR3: CASSYLPFTGELFF
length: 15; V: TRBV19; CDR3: CASSISDRGRAEAFF
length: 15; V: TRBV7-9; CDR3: CASSLATGNQETQYF
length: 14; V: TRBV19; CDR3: CASSETGVGTEAFF
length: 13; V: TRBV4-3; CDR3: CASSQGGFTEAFF
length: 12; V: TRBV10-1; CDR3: CASSESGGPQHF
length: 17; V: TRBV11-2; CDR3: CASSLARLVQRNTEAFF
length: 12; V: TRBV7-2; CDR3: CASSLAQYGYTF
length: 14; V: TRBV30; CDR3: CAWSGWAGSYEQYF
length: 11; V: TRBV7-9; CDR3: CASSSGTEQFF
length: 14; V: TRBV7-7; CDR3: CASSPFVGSYEQYF
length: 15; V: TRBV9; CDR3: CASSVGSGASYEQYF
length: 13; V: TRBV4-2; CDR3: CASSQTARDTQYF
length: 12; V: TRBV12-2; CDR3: CASRRGEGGYTF
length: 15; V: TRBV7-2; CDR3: CASSRHGGRTTEAFF
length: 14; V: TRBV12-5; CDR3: CASGPSGTVARYTF
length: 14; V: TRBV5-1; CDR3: CASSLVAGQTEAFF
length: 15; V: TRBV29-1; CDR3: CSVGVGTGGSQPQHF
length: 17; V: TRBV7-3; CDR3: CASSLIPGTGDTGELFF
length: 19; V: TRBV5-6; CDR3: CASSLEGSGGIANTGELFF
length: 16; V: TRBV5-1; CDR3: CASSVPTSGTDNEQFF
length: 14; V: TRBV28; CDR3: CASSRLRSYNEQFF
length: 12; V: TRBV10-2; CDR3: CASSESRETQYF
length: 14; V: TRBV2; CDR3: CASSEDRRGYTQYF
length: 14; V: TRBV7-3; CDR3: CASSPTGSNSPLHF
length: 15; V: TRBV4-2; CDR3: CASSQEPSGIGEQYF
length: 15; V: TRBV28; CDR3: CASSANTGGREKLFF
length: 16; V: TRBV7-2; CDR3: CASSPGTGGWVTEAFF